This T cell receptor (beta chain) was observed in a study of blood T cell repertoires in COVID-19. The overall study: The United States, Italy and Spain provided the acute and convalescent COVID-19 samples.

Researchers sorted participants into cohorts using their self-reported clinical history. The assay was immunoSEQ multiplex PCR, and TCRdb's table has in-frame clones only and misses some. The table includes just over 350,000 clones, 87% detected once. The CDR3 covers 14 residues. V was pared by 6 bases and J by 4 bases, with 15 bases between. CDR1 MNHEY and CDR2 SVGAGI come from the germline V gene. This receptor was identified in a young woman who had recovered from COVID-19. This chain connects TRBV6-5 to TRBJ1-1; tentative D call: TRBD1 (6 bases). Sequencing was done on a sample of PBMCs or T cells enriched from blood (not recorded which). CDR3 region: CASSLGGAGTEAFF. The CDR3 DNA reads TGTGCCAGCAGCCTCGGGGGGGCTGGCACTGAAGCTTTCTTT.